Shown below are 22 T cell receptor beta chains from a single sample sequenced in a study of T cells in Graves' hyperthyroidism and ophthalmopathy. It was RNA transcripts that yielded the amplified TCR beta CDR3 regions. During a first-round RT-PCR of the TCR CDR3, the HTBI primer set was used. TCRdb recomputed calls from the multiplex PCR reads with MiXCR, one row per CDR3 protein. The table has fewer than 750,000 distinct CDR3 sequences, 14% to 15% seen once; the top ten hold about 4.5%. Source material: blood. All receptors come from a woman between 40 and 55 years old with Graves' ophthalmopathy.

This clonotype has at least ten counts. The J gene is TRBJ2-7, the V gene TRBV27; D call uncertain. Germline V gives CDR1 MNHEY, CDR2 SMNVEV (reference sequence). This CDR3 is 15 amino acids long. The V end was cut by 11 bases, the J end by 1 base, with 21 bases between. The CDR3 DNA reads TGTGCCTCCCGCCGCACCCCCGGTGCGTCCTACGAGCAGTACTTC. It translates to CASRRTPGASYEQYF.

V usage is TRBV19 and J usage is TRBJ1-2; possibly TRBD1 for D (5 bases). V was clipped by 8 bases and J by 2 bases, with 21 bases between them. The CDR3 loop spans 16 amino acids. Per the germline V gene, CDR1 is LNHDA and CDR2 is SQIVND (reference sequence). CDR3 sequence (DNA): TGTGCCAGTTGGGGGGGGACTCGTTCATTGAACTATGGCTACACCTTC. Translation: CASWGGTRSLNYGYTF. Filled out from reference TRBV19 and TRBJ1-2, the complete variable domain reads DGGITQSPKYLFRKEGQNVTLSCEQNLNHDAMYWYRQDPGQGLRLIYYSQIVNDFQKGDIAEGYSVSREKKESFPLTVTSAQKNPTAFYLCASWGGTRSLNYGYTFGSGTRLTVV.

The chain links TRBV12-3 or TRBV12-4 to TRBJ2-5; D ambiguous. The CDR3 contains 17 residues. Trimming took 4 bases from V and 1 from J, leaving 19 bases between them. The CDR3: CASSYSPRRPAQETQYF. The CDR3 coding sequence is TGTGCCAGCAGTTACTCCCCTCGCAGGCCCGCCCAAGAGACCCAGTACTTC.

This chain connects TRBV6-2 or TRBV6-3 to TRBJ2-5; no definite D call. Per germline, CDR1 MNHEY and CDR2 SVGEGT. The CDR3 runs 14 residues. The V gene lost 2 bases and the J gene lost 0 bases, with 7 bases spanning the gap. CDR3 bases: TGTGCCAGCAGTTACATAACAGACCAAGAGACCCAGTACTTC. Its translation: CASSYITDQETQYF.

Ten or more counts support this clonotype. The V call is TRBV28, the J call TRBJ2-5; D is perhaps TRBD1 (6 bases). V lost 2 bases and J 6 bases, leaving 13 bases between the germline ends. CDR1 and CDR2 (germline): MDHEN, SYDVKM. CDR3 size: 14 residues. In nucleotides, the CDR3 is TGTGCCAGCAGTTTACATTCGGGGACACAGACCCAGTACTTC. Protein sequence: CASSLHSGTQTQYF.

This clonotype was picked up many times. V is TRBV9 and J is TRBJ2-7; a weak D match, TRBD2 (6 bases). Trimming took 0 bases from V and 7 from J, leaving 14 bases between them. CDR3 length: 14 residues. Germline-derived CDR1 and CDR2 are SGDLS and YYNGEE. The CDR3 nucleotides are TGTGCCAGCAGCGTAGCGGCGGGGCACGGGGAGCAGTACTTC. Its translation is CASSVAAGHGEQYF.

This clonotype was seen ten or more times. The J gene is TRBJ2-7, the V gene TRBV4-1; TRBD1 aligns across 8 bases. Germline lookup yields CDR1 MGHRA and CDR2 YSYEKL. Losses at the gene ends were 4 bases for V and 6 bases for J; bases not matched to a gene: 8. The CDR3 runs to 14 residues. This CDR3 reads CASSPTGVSGEQYF. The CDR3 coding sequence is TGCGCCAGCAGCCCGACAGGGGTTTCGGGCGAGCAGTACTTC.

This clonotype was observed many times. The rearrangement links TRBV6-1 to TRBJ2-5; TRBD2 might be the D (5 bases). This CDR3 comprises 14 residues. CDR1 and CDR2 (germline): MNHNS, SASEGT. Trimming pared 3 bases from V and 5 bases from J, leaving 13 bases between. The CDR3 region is CASSDVGRRETQYF. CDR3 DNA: TGTGCCAGCAGTGATGTGGGGAGAAGGGAGACCCAGTACTTC.

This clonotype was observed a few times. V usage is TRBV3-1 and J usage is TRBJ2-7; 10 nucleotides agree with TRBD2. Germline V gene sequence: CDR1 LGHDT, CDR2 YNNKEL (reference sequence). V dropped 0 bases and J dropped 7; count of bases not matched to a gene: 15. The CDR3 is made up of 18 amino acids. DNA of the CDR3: TGTGCCAGCAGCCAAGATAAGGCTAGCGGGAGTCACCTAGGGGAGCAGTACTTC. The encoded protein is CASSQDKASGSHLGEQYF.

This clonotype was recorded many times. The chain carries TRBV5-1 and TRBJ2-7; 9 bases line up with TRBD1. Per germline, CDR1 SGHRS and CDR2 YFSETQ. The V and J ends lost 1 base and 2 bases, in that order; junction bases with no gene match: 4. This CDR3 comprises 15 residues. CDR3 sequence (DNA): TGCGCCAGCAGCTTGCTCGGGACAGGGCCCTACGAGCAGTACTTC. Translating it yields CASSLLGTGPYEQYF.

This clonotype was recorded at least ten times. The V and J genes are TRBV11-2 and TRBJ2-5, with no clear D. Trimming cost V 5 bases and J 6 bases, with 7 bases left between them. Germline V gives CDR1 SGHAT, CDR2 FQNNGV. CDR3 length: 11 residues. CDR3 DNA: TGTGCCAGCAGCCCAGGACAGACCCAGTACTTC. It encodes CASSPGQTQYF.

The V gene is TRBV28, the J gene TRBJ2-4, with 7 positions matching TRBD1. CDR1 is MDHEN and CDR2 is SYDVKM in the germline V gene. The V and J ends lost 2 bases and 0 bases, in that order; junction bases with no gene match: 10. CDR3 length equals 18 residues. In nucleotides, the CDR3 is TGTGCCAGCAGTTTAGCTAATACGGGACAGCTAGCCAAAAACATTCAGTACTTC. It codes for CASSLANTGQLAKNIQYF.

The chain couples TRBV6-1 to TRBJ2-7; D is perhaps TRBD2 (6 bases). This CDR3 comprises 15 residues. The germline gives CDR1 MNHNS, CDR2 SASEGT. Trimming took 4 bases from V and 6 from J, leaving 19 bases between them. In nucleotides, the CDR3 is TGTGCCAGCAGTGGGGACTTTCCTTCTCCTGGCGAGCAGTACTTC. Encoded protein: CASSGDFPSPGEQYF.

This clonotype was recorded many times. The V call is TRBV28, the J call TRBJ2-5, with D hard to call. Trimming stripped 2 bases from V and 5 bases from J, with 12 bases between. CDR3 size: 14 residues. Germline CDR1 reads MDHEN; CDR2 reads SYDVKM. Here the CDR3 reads CASSLSRLGETQYF. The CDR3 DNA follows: TGTGCCAGCAGTTTAAGCAGGTTAGGGGAGACCCAGTACTTC.

CDR3 loop: CASSFDRQGAETQYF. CDR3 DNA sequence: TGCGCCAGCAGCTTCGACCGACAGGGGGCTGAGACCCAGTACTTC. The chain has TRBV5-1 and TRBJ2-5, with 10 bases identical to TRBD1. Trimming cost V 2 bases and J 5 bases; bases outside gene matches: 6. The CDR3 totals 15 residues. Germline V lookup: CDR1 SGHRS, CDR2 YFSETQ.

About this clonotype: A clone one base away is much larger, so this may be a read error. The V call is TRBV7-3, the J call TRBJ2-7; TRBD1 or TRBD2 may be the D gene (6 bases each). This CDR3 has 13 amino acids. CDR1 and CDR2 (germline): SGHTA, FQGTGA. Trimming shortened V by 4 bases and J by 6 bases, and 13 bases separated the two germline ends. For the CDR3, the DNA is TGTGCCAGCAGCTCCGGAGGGGGTGGCGAGCAGTACTTC. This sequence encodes CASSSGGGGEQYF.

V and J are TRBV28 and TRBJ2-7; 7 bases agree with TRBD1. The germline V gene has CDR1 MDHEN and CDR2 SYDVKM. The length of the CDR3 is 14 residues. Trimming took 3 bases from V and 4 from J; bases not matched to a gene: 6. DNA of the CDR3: TGTGCCAGCAGTTTCCCCGGGACAGCTTACGAGCAGTACTTC. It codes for CASSFPGTAYEQYF.

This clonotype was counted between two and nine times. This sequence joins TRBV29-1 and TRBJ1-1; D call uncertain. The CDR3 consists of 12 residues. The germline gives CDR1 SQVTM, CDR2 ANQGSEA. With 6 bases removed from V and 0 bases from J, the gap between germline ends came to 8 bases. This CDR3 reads CSVHDMNTEAFF. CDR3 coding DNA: TGCAGCGTCCACGACATGAACACTGAAGCTTTCTTT. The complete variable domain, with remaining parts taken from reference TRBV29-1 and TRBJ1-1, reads SAVISQKPSRDICQRGTSLTIQCQVDSQVTMMFWYRQQPGQSLTLIATANQGSEATYESGFVIDKFPISRPNLTFSTLTVSNMSPEDSSIYLCSVHDMNTEAFFGQGTRLTVV.

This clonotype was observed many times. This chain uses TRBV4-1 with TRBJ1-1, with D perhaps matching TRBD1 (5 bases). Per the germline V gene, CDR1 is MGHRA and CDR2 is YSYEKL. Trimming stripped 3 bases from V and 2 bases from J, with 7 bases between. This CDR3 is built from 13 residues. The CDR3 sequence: CASSHQGNTEAFF. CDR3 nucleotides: TGCGCCAGCAGCCACCAGGGAAACACTGAAGCTTTCTTT.

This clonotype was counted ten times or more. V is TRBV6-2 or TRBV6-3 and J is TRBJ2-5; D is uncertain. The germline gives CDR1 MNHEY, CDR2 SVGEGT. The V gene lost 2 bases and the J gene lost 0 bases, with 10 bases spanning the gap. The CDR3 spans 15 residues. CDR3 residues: CASSYGEVDQETQYF. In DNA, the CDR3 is TGTGCCAGCAGTTACGGTGAGGTAGACCAAGAGACCCAGTACTTC.

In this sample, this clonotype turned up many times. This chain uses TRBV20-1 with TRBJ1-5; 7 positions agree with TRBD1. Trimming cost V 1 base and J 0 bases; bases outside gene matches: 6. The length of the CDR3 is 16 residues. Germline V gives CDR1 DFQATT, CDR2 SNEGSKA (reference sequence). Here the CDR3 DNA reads TGCAGTGCTAGAGTGACACAGGGGTATAGCAATCAGCCCCAGCATTTT. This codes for CSARVTQGYSNQPQHF.

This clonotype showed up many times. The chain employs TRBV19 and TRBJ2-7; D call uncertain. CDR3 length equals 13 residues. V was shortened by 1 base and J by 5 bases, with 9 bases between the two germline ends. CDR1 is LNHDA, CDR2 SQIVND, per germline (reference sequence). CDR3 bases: TGTGCCAGTAGTATAGCGTCAACCGACGAGCAGTACTTC. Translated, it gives CASSIASTDEQYF.